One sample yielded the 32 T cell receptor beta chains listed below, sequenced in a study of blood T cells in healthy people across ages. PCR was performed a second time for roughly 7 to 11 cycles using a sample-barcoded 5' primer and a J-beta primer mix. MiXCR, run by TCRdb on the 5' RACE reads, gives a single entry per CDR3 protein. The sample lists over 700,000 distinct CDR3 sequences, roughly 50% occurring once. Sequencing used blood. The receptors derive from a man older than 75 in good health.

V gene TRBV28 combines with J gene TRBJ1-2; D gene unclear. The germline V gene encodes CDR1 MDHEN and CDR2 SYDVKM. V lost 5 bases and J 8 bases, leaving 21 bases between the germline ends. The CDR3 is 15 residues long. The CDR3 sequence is CASSTPGEGKGGYTF. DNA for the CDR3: TGTGCCAGCAGTACCCCCGGGGAGGGCAAAGGCGGCTACACCTTC.

The CDR3, as DNA: TGTGCCACCCGGGGGGCGGGGAACAGATACGCGTATTTT. Translated: CATRGAGNRYAYF. This chain uses TRBV5-6 with TRBJ2-3, with D possibly being TRBD2 (7 bases). The CDR3 totals 13 residues. The V and J ends lost 9 bases and 14 bases respectively, with 25 bases between them. Germline V gene lookup returns CDR1 SGHDT and CDR2 YYEEEE.

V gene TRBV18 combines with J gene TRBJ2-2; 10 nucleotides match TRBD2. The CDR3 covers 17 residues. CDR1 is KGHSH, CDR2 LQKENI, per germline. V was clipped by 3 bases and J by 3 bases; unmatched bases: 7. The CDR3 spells CASSPVKGTSDTGELFF. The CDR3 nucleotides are TGTGCCAGCTCACCGGTTAAAGGGACTAGCGACACCGGGGAGCTGTTTTTT. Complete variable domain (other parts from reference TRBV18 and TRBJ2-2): NAGVMQNPRHLVRRRGQEARLRCSPMKGHSHVYWYRQLPEEGLKFMVYLQKENIIDESGMPKERFSAEFPKEGPSILRIQQVVRGDSAAYFCASSPVKGTSDTGELFFGEGSRLTVL.

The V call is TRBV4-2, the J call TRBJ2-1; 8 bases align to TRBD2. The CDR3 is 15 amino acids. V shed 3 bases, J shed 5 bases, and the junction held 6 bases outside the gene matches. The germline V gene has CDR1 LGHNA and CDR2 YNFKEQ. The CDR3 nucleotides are TGTGCCAGCAGCCAGATCACTAGCGGTGACAATGAGCAGTTCTTC. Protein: CASSQITSGDNEQFF.

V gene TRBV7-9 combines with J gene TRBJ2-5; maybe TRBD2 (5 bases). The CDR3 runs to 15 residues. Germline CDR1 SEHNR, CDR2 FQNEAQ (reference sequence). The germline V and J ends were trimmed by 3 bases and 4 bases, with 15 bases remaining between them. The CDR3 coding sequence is TGTGCCAGCAGCTTGTGGGGAGAGGGTGGAGAGACCCAGTACTTC. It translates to CASSLWGEGGETQYF. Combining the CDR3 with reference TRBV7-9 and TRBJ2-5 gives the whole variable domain DTGVSQNPRHKITKRGQNVTFRCDPISEHNRLYWYRQTLGQGPEFLTYFQNEAQLEKSRLLSDRFSAERPKGSFSTLEIQRTEQGDSAMYLCASSLWGEGGETQYFGPGTRLLVL.

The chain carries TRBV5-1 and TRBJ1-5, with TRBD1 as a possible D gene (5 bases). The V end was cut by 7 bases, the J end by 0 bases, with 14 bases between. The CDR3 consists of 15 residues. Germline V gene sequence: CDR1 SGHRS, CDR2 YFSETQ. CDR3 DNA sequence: TGCGCCAGCCGAACAGGCGAGGGTAGCAATCAGCCCCAGCATTTT. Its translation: CASRTGEGSNQPQHF.

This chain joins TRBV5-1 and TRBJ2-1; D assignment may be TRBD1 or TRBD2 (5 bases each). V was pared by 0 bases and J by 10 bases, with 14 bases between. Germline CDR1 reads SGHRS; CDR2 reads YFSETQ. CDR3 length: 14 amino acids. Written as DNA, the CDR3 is TGCGCCAGCAGCTTGGGGAGCGGACAAGGGGAGCAGTTCTTC. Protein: CASSLGSGQGEQFF.

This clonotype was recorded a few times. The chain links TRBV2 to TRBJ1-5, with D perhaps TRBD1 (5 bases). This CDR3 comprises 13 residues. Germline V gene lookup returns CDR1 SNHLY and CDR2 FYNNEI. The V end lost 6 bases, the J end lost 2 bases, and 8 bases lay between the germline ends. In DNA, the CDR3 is TGTGCCAGCAGCGGGGACGGCAATCAGCCCCAGCATTTT. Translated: CASSGDGNQPQHF.

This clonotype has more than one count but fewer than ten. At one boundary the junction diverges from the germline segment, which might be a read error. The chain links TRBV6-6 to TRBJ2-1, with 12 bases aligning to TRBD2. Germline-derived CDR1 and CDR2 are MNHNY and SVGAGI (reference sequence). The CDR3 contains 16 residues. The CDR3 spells CASSYRGLAGTGEQFF. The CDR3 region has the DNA TGTGCTAGCAGTTACAGAGGACTAGCGGGAACTGGTGAGCAGTTCTTC.

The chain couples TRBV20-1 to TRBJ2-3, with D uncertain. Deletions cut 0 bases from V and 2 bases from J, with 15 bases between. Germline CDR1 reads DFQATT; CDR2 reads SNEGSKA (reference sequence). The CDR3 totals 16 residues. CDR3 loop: CSARDPSGRNTDTQYF. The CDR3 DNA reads TGCAGTGCTAGAGACCCGAGTGGACGAAACACAGATACGCAGTATTTT.

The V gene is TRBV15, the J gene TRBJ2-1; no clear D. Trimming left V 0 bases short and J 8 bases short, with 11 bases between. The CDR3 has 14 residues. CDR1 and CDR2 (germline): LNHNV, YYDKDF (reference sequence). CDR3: CATSRDPTVDEQFF. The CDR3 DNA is TGTGCCACCAGCAGAGATCCCACGGTCGATGAGCAGTTCTTC.

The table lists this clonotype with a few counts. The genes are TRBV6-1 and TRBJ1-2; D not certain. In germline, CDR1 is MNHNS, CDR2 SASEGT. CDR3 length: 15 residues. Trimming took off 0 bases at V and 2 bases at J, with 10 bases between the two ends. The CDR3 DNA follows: TGTGCCAGCAGTGAAGCGCAAGTACGGAACTATGGCTACACCTTC. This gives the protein CASSEAQVRNYGYTF.

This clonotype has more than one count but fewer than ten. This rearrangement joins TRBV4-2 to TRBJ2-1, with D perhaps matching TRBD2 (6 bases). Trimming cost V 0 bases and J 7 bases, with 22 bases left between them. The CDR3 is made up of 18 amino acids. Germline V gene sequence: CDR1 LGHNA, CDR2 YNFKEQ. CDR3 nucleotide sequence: TGTGCCAGCAGCCAAGATTGGGTACGGGGGATGGTATCGAATGAGCAGTTCTTC. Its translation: CASSQDWVRGMVSNEQFF.

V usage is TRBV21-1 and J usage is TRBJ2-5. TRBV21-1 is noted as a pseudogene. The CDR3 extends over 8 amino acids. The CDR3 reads CASQHRYF. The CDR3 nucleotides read TGTGCCAGCCAGCACCGGTACTTC.

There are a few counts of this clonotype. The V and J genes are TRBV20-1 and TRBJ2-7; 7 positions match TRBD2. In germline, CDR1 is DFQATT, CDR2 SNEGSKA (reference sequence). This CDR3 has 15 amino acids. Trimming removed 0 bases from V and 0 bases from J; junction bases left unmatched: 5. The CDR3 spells CSARDPSGSSYEQYF. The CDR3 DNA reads TGCAGTGCTAGAGACCCTAGCGGTAGCTCCTACGAGCAGTACTTC.

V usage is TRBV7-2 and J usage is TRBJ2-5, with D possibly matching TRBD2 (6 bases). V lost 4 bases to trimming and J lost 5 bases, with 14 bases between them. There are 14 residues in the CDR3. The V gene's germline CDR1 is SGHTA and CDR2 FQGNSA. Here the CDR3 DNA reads TGTGCCAGCAGCTCCGGACTGGGGAGGGAGACCCAGTACTTC. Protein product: CASSSGLGRETQYF.

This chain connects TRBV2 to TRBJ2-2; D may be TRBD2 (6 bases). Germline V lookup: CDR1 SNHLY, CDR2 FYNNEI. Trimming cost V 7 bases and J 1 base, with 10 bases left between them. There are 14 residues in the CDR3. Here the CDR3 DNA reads TGTGCCAGCATCGCGGGGAAGAACACCGGGGAGCTGTTTTTT. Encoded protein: CASIAGKNTGELFF.

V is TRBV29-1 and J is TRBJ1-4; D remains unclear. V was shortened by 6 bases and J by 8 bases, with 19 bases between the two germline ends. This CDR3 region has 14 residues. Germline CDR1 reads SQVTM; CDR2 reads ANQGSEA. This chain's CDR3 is CSVEGAGVDEKLFF. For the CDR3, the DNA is TGCAGCGTCGAGGGTGCGGGAGTTGACGAAAAACTGTTTTTT. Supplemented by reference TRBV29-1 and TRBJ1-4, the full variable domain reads SAVISQKPSRDICQRGTSLTIQCQVDSQVTMMFWYRQQPGQSLTLIATANQGSEATYESGFVIDKFPISRPNLTFSTLTVSNMSPEDSSIYLCSVEGAGVDEKLFFGSGTQLSVL.

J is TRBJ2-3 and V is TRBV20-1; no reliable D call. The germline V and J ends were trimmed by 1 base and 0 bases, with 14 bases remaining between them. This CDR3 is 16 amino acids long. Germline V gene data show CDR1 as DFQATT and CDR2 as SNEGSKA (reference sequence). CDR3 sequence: CSARAWGKGSTDTQYF. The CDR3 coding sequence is TGCAGTGCTAGAGCCTGGGGAAAGGGAAGCACAGATACGCAGTATTTT.

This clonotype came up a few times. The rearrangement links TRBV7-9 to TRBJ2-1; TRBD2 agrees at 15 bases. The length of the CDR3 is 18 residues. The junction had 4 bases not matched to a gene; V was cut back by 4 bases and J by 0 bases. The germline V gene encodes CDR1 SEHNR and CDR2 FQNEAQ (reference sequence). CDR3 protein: CASSSGTSGRLSYNEQFF. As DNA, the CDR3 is TGTGCCAGCAGCTCCGGGACTAGCGGGAGGCTCTCCTACAATGAGCAGTTCTTC. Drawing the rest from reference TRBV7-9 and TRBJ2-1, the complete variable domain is DTGVSQNPRHKITKRGQNVTFRCDPISEHNRLYWYRQTLGQGPEFLTYFQNEAQLEKSRLLSDRFSAERPKGSFSTLEIQRTEQGDSAMYLCASSSGTSGRLSYNEQFFGPGTRLTVL.

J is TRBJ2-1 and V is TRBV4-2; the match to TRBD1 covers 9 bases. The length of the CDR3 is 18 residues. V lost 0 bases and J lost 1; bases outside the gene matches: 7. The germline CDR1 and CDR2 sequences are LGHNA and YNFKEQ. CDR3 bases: TGTGCCAGCAGCCAAGATCCACCCGGGACAGGGTCCTACAATGAGCAGTTCTTC. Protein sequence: CASSQDPPGTGSYNEQFF.

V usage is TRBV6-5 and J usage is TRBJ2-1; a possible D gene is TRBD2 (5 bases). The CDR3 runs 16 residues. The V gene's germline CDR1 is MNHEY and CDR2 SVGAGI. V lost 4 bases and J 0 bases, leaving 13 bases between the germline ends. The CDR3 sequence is CASSSNGLHSYNEQFF. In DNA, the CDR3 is TGTGCCAGCAGTTCGAACGGACTTCACTCCTACAATGAGCAGTTCTTC.

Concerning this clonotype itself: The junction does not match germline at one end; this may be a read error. CDR3 sequence reads: CASSLGVGGNPEAFF. The CDR3 DNA follows: TGTGCCAGCAGCTTAGGAGTAGGAGGGAACCCTGAAGCTTTCTTT. The chain has TRBV13 and TRBJ1-1, with D hard to call. Germline V lookup: CDR1 PRHDT, CDR2 FYEKMQ (reference sequence). CDR3 length: 15 amino acids.

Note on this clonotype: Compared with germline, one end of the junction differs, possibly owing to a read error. The CDR3 sequence: CASSPLRQGRNEQFF. CDR3 DNA sequence: TGTGCCAGCTCGCCACTCAGACAGGGACGGAATGAGCAGTTCTTC. The rearrangement links TRBV18 to TRBJ2-1; 7 bases fit TRBD1. Germline V gene sequence: CDR1 KGHSH, CDR2 LQKENI. CDR3 size: 15 residues.

CDR3 coding DNA: TGTGCCAGCAGCGTGACCTTGGGTGAGCAGTTCTTC. Residues: CASSVTLGEQFF. The genes are TRBV7-8 and TRBJ2-1; D is ambiguous. The CDR3 runs to 12 residues. The germline V and J ends were trimmed by 5 bases and 9 bases, with 11 bases remaining between them. Looked up from germline, CDR1 is SGHVS and CDR2 is FQNEAQ.

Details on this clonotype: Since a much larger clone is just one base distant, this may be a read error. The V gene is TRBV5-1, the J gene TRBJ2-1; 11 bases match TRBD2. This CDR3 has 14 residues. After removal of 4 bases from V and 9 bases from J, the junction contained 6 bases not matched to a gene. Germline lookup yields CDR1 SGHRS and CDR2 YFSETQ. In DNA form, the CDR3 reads TGCGCCAGCAGCGTGGAACTAGCGGGAGCTGAGCAGTTCTTC. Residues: CASSVELAGAEQFF.

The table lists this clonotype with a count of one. The CDR3 nucleotides read TGTGCCAGCAGGGGGGACAGCCTATCCTACGAGCAGTACTTC. This codes for CASRGDSLSYEQYF. J is TRBJ2-1 and V is TRBV6-1; TRBD1 matches at 7 bases. TRBJ2-7 matches the DNA end more closely, so the J call is doubtful. The CDR3 has 14 amino acids. The germline V gene has CDR1 MNHNS and CDR2 SASEGT.

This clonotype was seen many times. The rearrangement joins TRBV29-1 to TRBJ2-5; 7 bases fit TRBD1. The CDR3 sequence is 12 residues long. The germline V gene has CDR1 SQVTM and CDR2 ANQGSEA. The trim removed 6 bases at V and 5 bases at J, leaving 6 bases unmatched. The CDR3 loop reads CSVYRGWETQYF. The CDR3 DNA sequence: TGCAGCGTGTACAGGGGATGGGAGACCCAGTACTTC.

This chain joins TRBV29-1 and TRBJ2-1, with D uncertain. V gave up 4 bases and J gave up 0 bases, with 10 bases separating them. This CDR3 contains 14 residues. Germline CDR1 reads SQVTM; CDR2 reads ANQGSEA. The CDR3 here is CSVVVDGSYNEQFF. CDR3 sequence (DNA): TGCAGCGTTGTAGTAGACGGCTCCTACAATGAGCAGTTCTTC.

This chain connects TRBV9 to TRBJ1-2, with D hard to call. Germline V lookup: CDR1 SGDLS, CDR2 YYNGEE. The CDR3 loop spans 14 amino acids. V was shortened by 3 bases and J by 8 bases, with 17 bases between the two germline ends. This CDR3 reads CASSEPSDGWGYTF. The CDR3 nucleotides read TGTGCCAGCAGCGAACCGAGTGATGGCTGGGGCTACACCTTC. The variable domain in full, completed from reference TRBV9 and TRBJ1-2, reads DSGVTQTPKHLITATGQRVTLRCSPRSGDLSVYWYQQSLDQGLQFLIQYYNGEERAKGNILERFSAQQFPDLHSELNLSSLELGDSALYFCASSEPSDGWGYTFGSGTRLTVV.

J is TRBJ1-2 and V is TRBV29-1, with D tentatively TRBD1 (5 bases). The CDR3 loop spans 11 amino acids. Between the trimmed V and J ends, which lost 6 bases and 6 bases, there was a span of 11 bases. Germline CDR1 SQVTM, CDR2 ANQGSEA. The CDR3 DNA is TGCAGCGTCCAGGGAACGAATGGCTACACCTTC. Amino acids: CSVQGTNGYTF.

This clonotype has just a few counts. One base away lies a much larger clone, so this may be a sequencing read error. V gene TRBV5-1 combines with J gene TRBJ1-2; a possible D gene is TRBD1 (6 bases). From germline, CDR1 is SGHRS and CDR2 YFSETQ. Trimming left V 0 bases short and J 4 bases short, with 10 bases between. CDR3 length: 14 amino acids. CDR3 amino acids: CASSLDGGGYGYTF. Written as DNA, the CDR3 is TGCGCCAGCAGCTTGGACGGGGGCGGCTATGGCTACACCTTC.